This T cell receptor (beta chain) stems from a study of early T cells in non-severe SARS-CoV-2 infection. Study overall: Sequencing input comprised bulk RNA from unsorted whole blood; chain pairing was not available.

This clonotype was seen only once. Its matching antigen is unknown. The library protocol tagged individual cDNA molecules with unique molecular identifiers. Using its own MiXCR run on the 5' RACE reads, TCRdb lists one record per CDR3 protein. Of some 77,000 distinct CDR3 sequences listed, roughly 12% are singletons. General study points: VDJdb matching skewed toward anti-spike CD8 responses, missing private and CD4 specificities.

The CDR3 runs to 16 residues. J was trimmed by 6 bases and V by 5 bases; bases with no gene match: 10. Germline V lookup: CDR1 SGHTA, CDR2 FQGNSA. This clonotype was obtained from an adult who was a healthcare worker with PCR-confirmed SARS-CoV-2 infection or an uninfected control (not recorded which). The donor label of this sample is uncertain. The sample was whole blood, taken at baseline. V and J are TRBV7-2 and TRBJ1-6, with 7 bases lining up with TRBD1. The CDR3 reads CASSQTGDVGNSPLHF. The CDR3, as DNA: TGTGCCAGCAGCCAAACAGGGGATGTCGGTAATTCACCCCTCCACTTT.